The rows below give T cell receptor beta chains drawn from one sample of a study of shared clonotypes between healthy human individuals. Here immunoSEQ multiplex PCR was the method, and the copy in TCRdb shows in-frame clones only, minus some. In the table there are about 2.2 million clones, around 93% of which are singletons. What was sequenced was naive CD8+ T cells from PBMCs. Receptors were obtained from a man between 18 and 35 years old in good health. Some clones in this sample may be carry-over from other donors' samples. Each CDR3 is given with its conserved first and last residue. Each record gives: J gene, V gene, clone size, D gene, CDR3 protein, CDR3 DNA. The D gene is left open where the match is weak. The size of a clone is reported for some rows only, either as once, few or many, or as a class for expanded clones.

j_call: TRBJ2-2; v_call: TRBV13; clone_size: -; d_call: -; cdr3_aa: CASSETTGTGELFF; cdr3_nt: TGTGCCAGCAGCGAGACCACAGGGACCGGGGAGCTGTTTTTT
j_call: TRBJ2-7; v_call: TRBV7-9; clone_size: -; d_call: -; cdr3_aa: CASSLPYAGYEQYF; cdr3_nt: TGTGCCAGCAGCTTACCCTACGCGGGCTACGAGCAGTACTTC
j_call: TRBJ1-5; v_call: TRBV21-1; clone_size: -; d_call: -; cdr3_aa: CASRPNSSNQPQHF; cdr3_nt: TGTGCCAGCAGACCTAATTCCAGCAATCAGCCCCAGCATTTT
j_call: TRBJ1-3; v_call: TRBV4-1; clone_size: -; d_call: -; cdr3_aa: CASSHPREGISGNTIYF; cdr3_nt: TGCGCCAGCAGCCACCCAAGGGAGGGGATCTCTGGAAACACCATATATTTT
j_call: TRBJ2-3; v_call: TRBV18; clone_size: -; d_call: TRBD2; cdr3_aa: CASSPRLAGMRDTQYF; cdr3_nt: TGTGCCAGCTCACCCCGACTAGCGGGGATGAGAGATACGCAGTATTTT
j_call: TRBJ2-3; v_call: TRBV4-1; clone_size: -; d_call: TRBD2; cdr3_aa: CASSQEIGRTDTQYF; cdr3_nt: TGCGCCAGCAGCCAAGAGATCGGGAGGACAGATACGCAGTATTTT
j_call: TRBJ2-2; v_call: TRBV7-9; clone_size: -; d_call: -; cdr3_aa: CASSLISATGELFF; cdr3_nt: TGTGCCAGCAGCCTGATTTCGGCAACCGGGGAGCTGTTTTTT
j_call: TRBJ2-1; v_call: TRBV7-9; clone_size: -; d_call: -; cdr3_aa: CASSLPLSPYNEQFF; cdr3_nt: TGTGCCAGCAGCTTACCACTATCCCCTTACAATGAGCAGTTCTTC
j_call: TRBJ2-7; v_call: TRBV11-2; clone_size: once; d_call: TRBD1; cdr3_aa: CASSITGTAYEQYF; cdr3_nt: TGTGCCAGCAGCATAACCGGGACAGCCTACGAGCAGTACTTC
j_call: TRBJ2-7; v_call: TRBV28; clone_size: -; d_call: TRBD2; cdr3_aa: CASSYGRIGIAYEQYF; cdr3_nt: TGTGCCAGCAGTTACGGGAGGATTGGGATCGCCTACGAGCAGTACTTC
j_call: TRBJ2-7; v_call: TRBV4-1; clone_size: -; d_call: TRBD1; cdr3_aa: CASSLRGQGHSYEQYF; cdr3_nt: TGCGCCAGCAGCCTACGGGGACAGGGTCACTCCTACGAGCAGTACTTC
j_call: TRBJ2-2; v_call: TRBV5-4; clone_size: -; d_call: TRBD1; cdr3_aa: CASSQDRGANTGELFF; cdr3_nt: TGTGCCAGCAGCCAGGACAGGGGCGCGAACACCGGGGAGCTGTTTTTT
j_call: TRBJ2-1; v_call: TRBV11-2; clone_size: -; d_call: TRBD1; cdr3_aa: CASSLNRDRNNEQFF; cdr3_nt: TGTGCCAGCAGCTTAAACCGGGACAGGAACAATGAGCAGTTCTTC
j_call: TRBJ2-5; v_call: TRBV6-6; clone_size: -; d_call: TRBD1; cdr3_aa: CASSPYNRDRGETQYF; cdr3_nt: TGTGCCAGCAGTCCATACAACCGGGACAGGGGAGAGACCCAGTACTTC
j_call: TRBJ1-4; v_call: TRBV2; clone_size: -; d_call: -; cdr3_aa: CASSQNNGAHLATNEKLFF; cdr3_nt: TGTGCCAGCAGTCAGAACAACGGGGCGCATCTTGCAACTAATGAAAAACTGTTTTTT
j_call: TRBJ2-7; v_call: TRBV27; clone_size: -; d_call: -; cdr3_aa: CASSATGGAFEQYF; cdr3_nt: TGTGCCAGCAGTGCTACTGGCGGAGCCTTTGAGCAGTACTTC
j_call: TRBJ2-7; v_call: TRBV25-1; clone_size: -; d_call: TRBD1; cdr3_aa: CASSLGQDSYEQYF; cdr3_nt: TGTGCCAGCAGTCTGGGACAGGACTCCTACGAGCAGTACTTC
j_call: TRBJ1-1; v_call: TRBV6-4; clone_size: -; d_call: -; cdr3_aa: CATREDNEAFF; cdr3_nt: TGTGCCACCAGGGAGGACAATGAAGCTTTCTTT
j_call: TRBJ1-6; v_call: TRBV4-2; clone_size: -; d_call: -; cdr3_aa: CASSQGSPLHF; cdr3_nt: TGTGCCAGCAGCCAAGGTTCACCCCTCCACTTT
j_call: TRBJ1-3; v_call: TRBV7-8; clone_size: -; d_call: TRBD1; cdr3_aa: CASSLGRWDRTSGNTIYF; cdr3_nt: TGTGCCAGCAGCTTAGGCCGTTGGGACAGGACCTCTGGAAACACCATATATTTT
j_call: TRBJ2-3; v_call: TRBV4-3; clone_size: -; d_call: TRBD1; cdr3_aa: CASSPGTGASSGTQYF; cdr3_nt: TGCGCCAGCAGCCCCGGGACAGGGGCGTCTTCGGGTACGCAGTATTTT